This T cell receptor beta chain was sequenced in a study of blood T cells in healthy people across ages. Study-wide points: Long-lived donors had more naive CD4+ cells and higher diversity than aged donors.

The use of a sample-barcoded 5' primer and a J-beta primer mix characterized a second PCR of about 6 to 11 cycles. MiXCR, run by TCRdb on the 5' RACE reads, gives a single entry per CDR3 protein. Of around 1.5 million distinct CDR3 sequences in the sample, approximately 59% were seen once. CDR1 and CDR2 from the germline V gene are LGHDT and YNNKEL (reference sequence). V was cut by 7 bases and J by 4 bases, with 13 bases left in between. The CDR3 contains 14 residues. About this clonotype itself: Its antigen is undetermined.

This chain links TRBV3-1 with TRBJ2-2; possible D gene TRBD2, 6 bases. The sequence came from a man aged 18-30 years in good health. The sample taken for sequencing was blood. The CDR3 loop reads CASTLRRGTGELFF. The DNA of the CDR3 is TGTGCCAGCACCCTAAGGAGGGGCACCGGGGAGCTGTTTTTT.